This T cell receptor beta chain originates from a study of blood T cell repertoires in COVID-19. Overall study context: The samples span acute and convalescent COVID-19 from the United States, Italy and Spain. T cells, B-cell-depleted T cells, or PBMCs supplied cDNA or gDNA.

Original analysis: Estimation of nucleated cell counts relied on the amplification of reference gene primers. Clones were sequenced by immunoSEQ multiplex PCR, and TCRdb holds only the in-frame ones, with some missing. The DNA gave D and trimming, while V, J and clone size come from that table. The sample contains around 250,000 clones, approximately 86% of which appear only once. V shed 5 bases, J shed 9 bases, and the junction held 12 bases outside the gene matches. From germline, CDR1 is SGHRS and CDR2 YFSETQ. The CDR3 extends over 17 amino acids. This TCR was sampled from a man between 18 and 29 years old with active or convalescent COVID-19. Sequenced input: peripheral blood. V and J are TRBV5-1 and TRBJ1-6, with 12 bases fitting TRBD1. CDR3 coding DNA: TGCGCCAGCAGTCTGGATGGGACAGGGGGCAGGGGTTCACCCCTCCACTTT. Translation: CASSLDGTGGRGSPLHF.